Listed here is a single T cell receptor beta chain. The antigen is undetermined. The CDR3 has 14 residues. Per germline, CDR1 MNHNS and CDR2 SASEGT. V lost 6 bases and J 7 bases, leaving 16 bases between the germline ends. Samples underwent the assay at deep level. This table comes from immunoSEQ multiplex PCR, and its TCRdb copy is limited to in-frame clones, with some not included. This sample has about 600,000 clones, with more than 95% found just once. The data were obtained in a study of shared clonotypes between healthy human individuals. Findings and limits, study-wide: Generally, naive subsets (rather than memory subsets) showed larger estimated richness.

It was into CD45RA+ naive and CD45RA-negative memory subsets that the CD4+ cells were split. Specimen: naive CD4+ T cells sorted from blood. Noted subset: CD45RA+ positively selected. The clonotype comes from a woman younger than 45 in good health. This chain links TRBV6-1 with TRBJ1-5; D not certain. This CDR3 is CASSLDGDGQPQHF. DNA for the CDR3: TGTGCCAGCAGCTTAGACGGTGATGGACAGCCCCAGCATTTT.